This T cell receptor (beta chain) is from a study of CD8+CD57+ T cells in acquired aplastic anemia. In the study overall: Quantities of DNA derived from sorted CD4+ and CD8+ cells averaged 3.2 ug. Healthy donor sequencing depth: some 10 million CD4+, roughly 11 million CD8+ reads.

Study findings and constraints: No significant difference in CD8+ Simpson's diversity was found between patients and controls. Roughly 27 sequences, all CD8+ CDR3, were shared between patients and controls.

Template material for TCR beta VDJ and CDR3 profiling consisted of genomic DNA. MiXCR was run by TCRdb on the reads, yielding one entry per CDR3 protein. The data show about 210,000 distinct CDR3 sequences, with over 60% seen just once and about 29% held by the top ten. The V and J ends lost 1 base and 7 bases, in that order; junction bases with no gene match: 14. CDR1 is SGHNT, CDR2 YYREEE, per germline (reference sequence). The CDR3 is 17 residues long. Note on this clonotype: The antigen is undetermined.

This receptor was taken from a human donor in good health. The chain employs TRBV5-4 and TRBJ2-7; TRBD2 agrees at 10 bases. The sample consisted of sorted CD4+, CD8+, or CD8+CD57+ T cells (not recorded which) from PBMCs. CDR3 loop: CASSLTLAGVNTGEQYF. The CDR3 coding sequence is TGTGCCAGCAGCTTGACCCTAGCGGGAGTCAACACCGGGGAGCAGTACTTC.